This T cell receptor beta chain was sequenced in a study of cytomegalovirus exposure and HLA in healthy donors. Study-level information: The same platform was used for the 120 validation repertoires and the roughly 730 first-cohort repertoires, a later analysis reported.

Study-wide findings and caveats: Cytomegalovirus-associated status was assigned to approximately 160 TCR beta chains. Reportedly, diagnosis of cytomegalovirus status by the classifier showed high specificity and sensitivity.

The CDR3 covers 15 residues. Germline lookup yields CDR1 SGHRS and CDR2 YFSETQ. The V and J ends lost 3 bases and 1 base respectively, with 13 bases between them. Only in-frame clones appear in the TCRdb table, and some are missing; sequencing was by immunoSEQ multiplex PCR. The sample holds a few hundred thousand clones; roughly 90% are singletons and the top ten take roughly 0.8%. About this clone: Antigen specificity is unknown.

The clonotype originates from a woman in her late teens or twenties in good health and CMV-seronegative. This chain links TRBV5-1 with TRBJ1-1; D might be TRBD1 (5 bases). The sequenced material came from PBMCs. CDR3 sequence reads: CASSWGGRKNTEAFF. Written as DNA, the CDR3 is TGCGCCAGCAGCTGGGGGGGACGGAAGAACACTGAAGCTTTCTTT.